These 6 T cell receptor beta chains originate from one sample sequenced in a study of T cell repertoires in cytomegalovirus infection (dated by TCRdb to the late 2010s). The sequencing machine was an Illumina HiSeq 1500. Starting from the raw public reads, TCRdb applied fastp trimming at Q25, assembled clones with MiXCR and retained in-frame beta chains. Under each unique CDR3 protein, matching rows form one entry showing the most common genes and DNA. Here the sample has 500,000 or so distinct CDR3 sequences; about 15% occur a single time. Clones ranked in the top ten supply more than 20% of the sample. The sample consisted of CD8+ T cells from PBMCs. These receptor sequences come from a human donor in good health (CMV status not recorded). Some clones in this sample may be carry-over from other donors' samples.

This chain joins TRBV5-5 and TRBJ1-2; D is unclear. Deletions cut 2 bases from V and 6 bases from J, with 8 bases between. The CDR3 is 12 amino acids. Per the germline V gene, CDR1 is SGHKS and CDR2 is YYEKEE (reference sequence). CDR3 sequence: CASSFDGHGYTF. The DNA of the CDR3 is TGTGCCAGCAGCTTTGACGGTCATGGCTACACCTTC.

This clonotype was detected many times. The V and J genes are TRBV6-1 and TRBJ2-7; 7 bases agree with TRBD1. Germline CDR1 is MNHNS and CDR2 is SASEGT. Unmatched junction bases numbered 2, after V lost 3 bases and J lost 0 bases. This CDR3 has 14 amino acids. CDR3 nucleotide sequence: TGTGCCAGCAGTGATGACAGGGACTCCTACGAGCAGTACTTC. It codes for CASSDDRDSYEQYF.

The V gene is TRBV5-6, the J gene TRBJ2-1; D not resolved. Trimming pared 1 base from V and 8 bases from J, leaving 10 bases between. The CDR3 consists of 13 residues. The germline V gene encodes CDR1 SGHDT and CDR2 YYEEEE. CDR3 nucleotides: TGTGCCAGCAGCTTGCGGTTAACGGATGAGCAGTTCTTC. Residues: CASSLRLTDEQFF.

This clonotype was observed many times. The chain couples TRBV7-8 to TRBJ2-1; possibly TRBD2 for D (6 bases). Germline CDR1 SGHVS, CDR2 FQNEAQ. CDR3 length: 16 residues. V was cut by 1 base and J by 6 bases, with 16 bases left in between. CDR3 nucleotides: TGTGCCAGCAGCTTAGTTCCCGGGGGAGCCCCCAATGAGCAGTTCTTC. Translated: CASSLVPGGAPNEQFF.

In its sample, this clonotype was seen a few times. The chain couples TRBV2 to TRBJ1-4; TRBD1 agrees at 8 bases. CDR3 length: 16 amino acids. Germline-derived CDR1 and CDR2 are SNHLY and FYNNEI. Trimming removed 7 bases from V and 4 bases from J; junction bases left unmatched: 11. The CDR3 bases are TGTGCCAGCATTCGGCCCGACAGGGGAATTAATGAAAAACTGTTTTTT. This sequence encodes CASIRPDRGINEKLFF.

This clonotype was recorded at least ten times. The gene calls are TRBV7-9 and TRBJ1-1; weak D call: TRBD1 (6 bases). The CDR3 runs 16 residues. V was clipped by 3 bases and J by 1 base, with 15 bases between them. Germline V gives CDR1 SEHNR, CDR2 FQNEAQ (reference sequence). CDR3 bases: TGTGCCAGCAGCTTCGTGGAGGGGGGACCGAACACTGAAGCTTTCTTT. Encoded protein: CASSFVEGGPNTEAFF.